This T cell receptor (beta chain) appears in the sequencing data of a study of T cells in Graves' hyperthyroidism and ophthalmopathy. Study overall: It was at initial diagnosis, before any treatment, that peripheral blood was collected. Points from the study as a whole: Most clonotypes expanded in the thyroid (above 0.001) were also present in blood. By a 13 V-J model, ophthalmopathy was set apart from stable hyperthyroidism.

The CDR3 is made up of 17 amino acids. From germline, CDR1 is SGHTA and CDR2 FQGNSA. V lost 1 base to trimming and J lost 6 bases, with 19 bases between them. Amplification yielded TCR beta CDR3 regions, with RNA transcripts as the source. During a first-round RT-PCR of the TCR CDR3, the HTBI primer set was used. TCRdb re-called the multiplex PCR reads through MiXCR, storing one row per CDR3 protein. The sample records a few hundred thousand distinct CDR3 sequences, roughly 15% being singletons. This clonotype was seen only a few times. The target antigen is unknown. This rearrangement joins TRBV7-2 to TRBJ2-1; D ambiguous. Source material: blood. This TCR came from a middle-aged woman with Graves' ophthalmopathy. CDR3 residues: CASSLVGRSNLFNEQFF. The CDR3 DNA follows: TGTGCCAGCAGCTTAGTCGGCAGATCTAATCTCTTCAATGAGCAGTTCTTC.